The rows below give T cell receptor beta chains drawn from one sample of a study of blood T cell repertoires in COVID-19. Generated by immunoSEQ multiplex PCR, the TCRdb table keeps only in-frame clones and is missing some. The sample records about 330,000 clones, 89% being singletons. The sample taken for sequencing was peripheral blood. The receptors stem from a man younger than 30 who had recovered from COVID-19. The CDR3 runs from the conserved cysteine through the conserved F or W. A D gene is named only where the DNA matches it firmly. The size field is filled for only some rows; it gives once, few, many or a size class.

CDR3 protein: CASSRRGQDEKLFF
CDR3 DNA: TGTGCCAGCAGCCGCAGGGGGCAGGACGAAAAACTGTTTTTT
D gene: TRBD1
V gene: TRBV11-3
clone size: .
J gene: TRBJ1-4

CDR3 protein: CASSGPGQGQSNYGYTF
CDR3 DNA: TGTGCCAGCAGCGGACCGGGACAGGGGCAATCTAACTATGGCTACACCTTC
D gene: TRBD1
V gene: TRBV9
clone size: .
J gene: TRBJ1-2

CDR3 protein: CASSRQGPSKNEQYF
CDR3 DNA: TGTGCCAGCAGTCGACAGGGGCCCTCGAAGAACGAGCAGTACTTC
D gene: TRBD1
V gene: TRBV6-5
clone size: .
J gene: TRBJ2-7

CDR3 protein: CASKEAGGQSPLHF
CDR3 DNA: TGCGCCAGCAAAGAGGCGGGGGGTCAGTCACCCCTCCACTTT
D gene: .
V gene: TRBV4-1
clone size: few
J gene: TRBJ1-6

CDR3 protein: CASSYSAVYSNQPQHF
CDR3 DNA: TGTGCCAGCAGTTACTCGGCAGTTTATAGCAATCAGCCCCAGCATTTT
D gene: .
V gene: TRBV6-5
clone size: .
J gene: TRBJ1-5

CDR3 protein: CASSPLREMDEQYF
CDR3 DNA: TGCGCCAGCAGTCCCCTGAGGGAAATGGACGAGCAGTACTTC
D gene: .
V gene: TRBV5-1
clone size: .
J gene: TRBJ2-7

CDR3 protein: CASSTGRNTGELFF
CDR3 DNA: TGTGCCAGCAGTACGGGGAGGAACACCGGGGAGCTGTTTTTT
D gene: .
V gene: TRBV27
clone size: .
J gene: TRBJ2-2

CDR3 protein: CASRPGTGGAFNTEAFF
CDR3 DNA: TGTGCCAGTAGACCTGGGACAGGGGGCGCTTTTAACACTGAAGCTTTCTTT
D gene: TRBD1
V gene: TRBV19
clone size: .
J gene: TRBJ1-1

CDR3 protein: CATTRGGAYNEQFF
CDR3 DNA: TGTGCCACCACCCGGGGGGGGGCCTACAATGAGCAGTTCTTC
D gene: TRBD2
V gene: TRBV6-5
clone size: .
J gene: TRBJ2-1

CDR3 protein: CASSPRVNTGELFF
CDR3 DNA: TGCGCCAGCAGCCCCAGGGTTAACACCGGGGAGCTGTTTTTT
D gene: .
V gene: TRBV4-1
clone size: .
J gene: TRBJ2-2

CDR3 protein: CASSDGDRGRVNTEAFF
CDR3 DNA: TGTGCCAGCAGTGATGGGGACAGGGGGCGGGTGAACACTGAAGCTTTCTTT
D gene: TRBD1
V gene: TRBV25-1
clone size: .
J gene: TRBJ1-1

CDR3 protein: CASSARDRESNEQFF
CDR3 DNA: TGTGCCAGCAGCGCCCGGGACAGGGAGTCCAATGAGCAGTTCTTC
D gene: TRBD1
V gene: TRBV9
clone size: .
J gene: TRBJ2-1

CDR3 protein: CAISVTSGRVDTQYF
CDR3 DNA: TGTGCCATCAGTGTGACTAGCGGGAGGGTAGATACGCAGTATTTT
D gene: TRBD2
V gene: TRBV10-3
clone size: once
J gene: TRBJ2-3

CDR3 protein: CASSPLGLSYEQYF
CDR3 DNA: TGTGCCAGCAGCCCCCTGGGGCTCTCCTACGAGCAGTACTTC
D gene: .
V gene: TRBV11-2
clone size: .
J gene: TRBJ2-7

CDR3 protein: CASSLAFTGTGVEANYNEQFF
CDR3 DNA: TGCGCCAGCAGCTTGGCGTTCACCGGGACAGGGGTTGAAGCAAACTACAATGAGCAGTTCTTC
D gene: TRBD1
V gene: TRBV5-1
clone size: .
J gene: TRBJ2-1

CDR3 protein: CASSELIGAYGYTF
CDR3 DNA: TGTGCCAGCAGTGAACTAATCGGTGCCTATGGCTACACCTTC
D gene: .
V gene: TRBV2
clone size: .
J gene: TRBJ1-2